The rows below give T cell receptor beta chains drawn from one sample of a study of PD-1 blockade in classical Hodgkin lymphoma. Generated by immunoSEQ multiplex PCR, the TCRdb table keeps only in-frame clones and is missing some. The sample carries tens of thousands of clones, around 69% recorded once. Sequences were derived from peripheral blood mononuclear cells (PBMCs), sampled at baseline. Every receptor here comes from a human donor with classical Hodgkin lymphoma. Each CDR3 is given with its conserved first and last residue. The D gene is left open where the match is weak. The listing skips clone size in some rows; elsewhere it reads once, few, many or a size class.

clone size	V gene	J gene	D gene	CDR3 protein	CDR3 DNA
.	TRBV6-6	TRBJ2-1	.	CASAGLANWGLEQFF	TGTGCCAGCGCAGGTCTAGCTAATTGGGGTCTTGAGCAGTTCTTC
.	TRBV19	TRBJ2-1	TRBD1	CASSALRQGSLSYNEQFF	TGTGCCAGTAGTGCCCTACGACAGGGGAGCTTGTCCTACAATGAGCAGTTCTTC
.	TRBV4-1	TRBJ2-7	.	CASSQLVGLSYEQYF	TGCGCCAGCAGCCAATTAGTAGGCCTCTCCTACGAGCAGTACTTC
.	TRBV6-1	TRBJ2-5	TRBD1	CASSGRQGWGTQYF	TGTGCCAGCAGTGGCCGACAGGGGTGGGGGACCCAGTACTTC
.	TRBV10-1	TRBJ2-1	.	CASSPHWSSYNEQFF	TGCGCCAGCAGCCCACACTGGAGCTCCTACAATGAGCAGTTCTTC
.	TRBV5-1	TRBJ2-3	TRBD2	CASSLDAGGPADTQYF	TGCGCCAGCAGCTTGGACGCGGGAGGGCCCGCAGATACGCAGTATTTT
.	TRBV19	TRBJ1-1	.	CASMVGEDTEAFF	TGTGCCAGTATGGTGGGAGAGGACACTGAAGCTTTCTTT
few	TRBV19	TRBJ1-5	.	CPQKYSNQPQHF	TGTCCACAGAAGTATAGCAATCAGCCCCAGCATTTT
few	TRBV7-2	TRBJ2-5	.	CASSAFGGNQETQYF	TGTGCCAGCAGCGCCTTTGGAGGCAACCAAGAGACCCAGTACTTC
.	TRBV28	TRBJ2-3	TRBD1	CASSSMGQGGTDTQYF	TGTGCCAGCAGTTCCATGGGACAGGGAGGTACAGATACGCAGTATTTT
many	TRBV9	TRBJ2-2	.	CASSVLWTGELFF	TGTGCCAGCAGCGTATTGTGGACCGGGGAGCTGTTTTTT
.	TRBV6-1	TRBJ1-4	.	CASSETGKREKLFF	TGTGCCAGCAGTGAAACCGGGAAGAGGGAAAAACTGTTTTTT
.	TRBV4-3	TRBJ1-4	.	CASSQDGNGEKLFF	TGCGCCAGCAGCCAAGATGGGAACGGTGAAAAACTGTTTTTT
.	TRBV6-1	TRBJ1-5	TRBD1	CASSDADRGPGQPQHF	TGTGCCAGCAGTGACGCGGACAGGGGTCCTGGTCAGCCCCAGCATTTT
.	TRBV5-1	TRBJ2-7	TRBD1	CASSPRTGDNEQYF	TGCGCCAGCAGCCCGCGGACAGGGGATAACGAGCAGTACTTC
.	TRBV5-8	TRBJ1-3	.	CASSLVGRSGNTIYF	TGTGCCAGCAGCTTGGTGGGGCGCTCTGGAAACACCATATATTTT
.	TRBV5-1	TRBJ2-2	.	CASSLFPGPNTGELFF	TGCGCCAGCAGTCTTTTCCCCGGACCGAACACCGGGGAGCTGTTTTTT
.	TRBV5-6	TRBJ2-5	.	CASSLMAGTLQETQYF	TGTGCCAGCAGCTTGATGGCGGGTACGCTACAAGAGACCCAGTACTTC
medium-sized	TRBV7-2	TRBJ2-1	TRBD2	CASSLRLAGGSSYNEQFF	TGTGCCAGCAGCTTAAGGCTAGCGGGGGGCTCCTCCTACAATGAGCAGTTCTTC
.	TRBV6-1	TRBJ1-4	TRBD1	CASSEGWTGRLFF	TGTGCCAGCAGTGAAGGATGGACAGGGCGACTGTTTTTT
few	TRBV7-2	TRBJ1-1	TRBD1	CASSLRGQGSGEAFF	TGTGCCAGCAGCCTCCGGGGACAGGGGTCCGGTGAAGCTTTCTTT
few	TRBV28	TRBJ2-1	TRBD2	CASSLVGAGGPNEQFF	TGTGCCAGCAGTTTGGTCGGGGCGGGAGGGCCCAATGAGCAGTTCTTC
.	TRBV2	TRBJ2-1	.	CASSEVGGEQFF	TGTGCCAGCAGTGAAGTCGGAGGTGAGCAGTTCTTC
few	TRBV4-3	TRBJ1-1	.	CASSPQVAGPLITEAFF	TGCGCCAGCAGCCCCCAAGTAGCGGGCCCTTTAATCACTGAAGCTTTCTTT
.	TRBV19	TRBJ1-5	.	CASSMRTVDASNQPQHF	TGTGCCAGTAGTATGCGGACCGTAGACGCGAGCAATCAGCCCCAGCATTTT
.	TRBV6-5	TRBJ1-1	.	CAISDGENTEAFF	TGTGCCATCAGTGATGGGGAGAACACTGAAGCTTTCTTT
few	TRBV14	TRBJ2-1	TRBD2	CASSWTSNEQFF	TGTGCCAGCAGCTGGACTAGCAATGAGCAGTTCTTC
.	TRBV30	TRBJ1-5	.	CAWSGGDQPQHF	TGTGCCTGGAGTGGTGGGGATCAGCCCCAGCATTTT
.	TRBV6-5	TRBJ1-2	.	CASSESGGQGYTF	TGTGCCAGCAGCGAATCTGGGGGTCAAGGCTACACCTTC
.	TRBV30	TRBJ1-3	.	CAWTFSSGNTIYF	TGTGCCTGGACTTTTAGCTCTGGAAACACCATATATTTT
.	TRBV4-1	TRBJ1-6	.	CASSQEGPDSSYNSPLHF	TGCGCCAGCAGCCAAGAAGGCCCGGACAGCTCCTATAATTCACCCCTCCACTTT
.	TRBV11-2	TRBJ2-7	.	CASSLVDGNYEQYF	TGTGCCAGCAGCTTAGTCGACGGCAACTACGAGCAGTACTTC
.	TRBV5-1	TRBJ1-2	.	CASSDIGDGYTF	TGCGCCAGCAGTGATATTGGGGATGGCTACACCTTC
few	TRBV6-6	TRBJ1-5	TRBD1	CASSPLTGWGDQPQHF	TGTGCCAGCAGTCCTCTGACAGGGTGGGGGGATCAGCCCCAGCATTTT
.	TRBV28	TRBJ1-1	TRBD1	CASSLGTENTEAFF	TGTGCCAGCAGTTTAGGGACAGAGAACACTGAAGCTTTCTTT
.	TRBV27	TRBJ2-6	TRBD2	CASSLRTGLAGAGANVLTF	TGTGCCAGCAGTTTAAGGACTGGACTAGCGGGAGCTGGGGCCAACGTCCTGACTTTC
.	TRBV7-9	TRBJ1-4	.	CASSLGQGQTEKLFF	TGTGCCAGCAGCTTGGGACAAGGCCAGACTGAAAAACTGTTTTTT
once	TRBV28	TRBJ2-5	.	CASSLQGRETQYF	TGTGCCAGCAGTTTACAGGGCAGAGAGACCCAGTACTTC
.	TRBV6-6	TRBJ2-2	.	CASSLGRELFF	TGTGCCAGCAGCCTAGGGAGGGAGCTGTTTTTT
once	TRBV28	TRBJ2-5	TRBD2	CASWKGGRTQETQYF	TGTGCCAGCTGGAAGGGCGGGAGGACGCAAGAGACCCAGTACTTC
.	TRBV29-1	TRBJ2-5	TRBD2	CSVDGTSGGVYQETQYF	TGCAGCGTTGATGGAACTAGCGGGGGGGTATACCAAGAGACCCAGTACTTC
.	TRBV7-2	TRBJ2-1	TRBD2	CASSLGGTSGRARGQFF	TGTGCCAGCAGCTTAGGTGGGACTAGCGGGAGGGCCAGGGGGCAGTTCTTC
medium-sized	TRBV12-5	TRBJ2-6	TRBD1	CASGLVLGTGPFSGANVLTF	TGTGCTAGTGGTTTGGTACTGGGGACAGGTCCTTTCTCTGGGGCCAACGTCCTGACTTTC
few	TRBV28	TRBJ2-1	.	CASWGNEQFF	TGTGCCAGCTGGGGGAATGAGCAGTTCTTC
.	TRBV9	TRBJ2-5	TRBD2	CASSPGLAGVGETQYF	TGTGCCAGCAGCCCCGGACTAGCGGGGGTCGGGGAGACCCAGTACTTC
.	TRBV19	TRBJ1-5	.	CASSSGSSNQPQHF	TGTGCCAGTAGTTCCGGGAGTAGCAATCAGCCCCAGCATTTT
.	TRBV14	TRBJ2-2	.	CASSPQTNTGELFF	TGTGCCAGCAGCCCTCAAACGAACACCGGGGAGCTGTTTTTT
few	TRBV10-3	TRBJ2-7	TRBD1	CAISEVGQGAEQYF	TGTGCCATCAGTGAGGTAGGACAGGGAGCCGAGCAGTACTTC
once	TRBV7-2	TRBJ1-6	.	CASSLAQGSGSPLHF	TGTGCCAGCAGCTTAGCACAGGGATCGGGGTCACCCCTCCACTTT
.	TRBV15	TRBJ1-1	TRBD1	CATQGDRINTEAFF	TGTGCCACCCAAGGGGACAGAATAAACACTGAAGCTTTCTTT
.	TRBV5-5	TRBJ2-5	TRBD2	CASSFQSGRGTQYF	TGTGCCAGCAGCTTCCAGAGCGGGAGGGGGACCCAGTACTTC
few	TRBV10-3	TRBJ1-2	TRBD1	CAIAPGQGGYGYTF	TGTGCCATCGCACCGGGACAGGGAGGGTATGGCTACACCTTC
.	TRBV19	TRBJ1-2	.	CASSVGGASYGYTF	TGTGCCAGTAGTGTCGGGGGCGCATCCTATGGCTACACCTTC
.	TRBV7-2	TRBJ2-1	TRBD2	CASSLAGLAGKNEQFF	TGTGCCAGCAGCTTGGCGGGACTAGCGGGGAAGAATGAGCAGTTCTTC